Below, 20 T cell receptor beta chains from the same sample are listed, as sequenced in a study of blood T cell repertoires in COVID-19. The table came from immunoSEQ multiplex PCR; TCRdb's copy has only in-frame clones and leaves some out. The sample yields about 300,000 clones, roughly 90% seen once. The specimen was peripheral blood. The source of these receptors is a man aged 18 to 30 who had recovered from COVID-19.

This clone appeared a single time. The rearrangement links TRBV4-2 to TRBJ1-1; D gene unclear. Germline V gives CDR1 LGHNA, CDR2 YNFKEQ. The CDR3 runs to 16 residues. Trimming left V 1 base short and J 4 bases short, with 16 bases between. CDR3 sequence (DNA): TGTGCCAGCAGCCAAGTTGCTGACTTTCTCAGCACTGAAGCTTTCTTT. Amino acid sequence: CASSQVADFLSTEAFF.

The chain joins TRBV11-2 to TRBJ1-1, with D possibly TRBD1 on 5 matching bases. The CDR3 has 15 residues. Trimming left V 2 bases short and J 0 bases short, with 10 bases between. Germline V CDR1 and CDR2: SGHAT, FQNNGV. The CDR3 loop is CASSLRGGMNTEAFF. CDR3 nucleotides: TGTGCCAGCAGCTTACGGGGGGGTATGAACACTGAAGCTTTCTTT.

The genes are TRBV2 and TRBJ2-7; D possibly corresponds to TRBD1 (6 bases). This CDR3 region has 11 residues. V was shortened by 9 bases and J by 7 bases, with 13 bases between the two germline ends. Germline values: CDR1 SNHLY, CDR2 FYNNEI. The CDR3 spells CARQGPAEQYF. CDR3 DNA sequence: TGTGCCAGACAGGGTCCCGCGGAGCAGTACTTC.

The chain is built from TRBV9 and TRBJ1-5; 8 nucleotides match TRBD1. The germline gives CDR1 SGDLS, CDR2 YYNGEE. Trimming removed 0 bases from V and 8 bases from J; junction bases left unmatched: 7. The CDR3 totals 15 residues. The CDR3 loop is CASSVGTGTEEPQHF. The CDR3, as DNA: TGTGCCAGCAGCGTAGGGACAGGGACGGAGGAGCCCCAGCATTTT.

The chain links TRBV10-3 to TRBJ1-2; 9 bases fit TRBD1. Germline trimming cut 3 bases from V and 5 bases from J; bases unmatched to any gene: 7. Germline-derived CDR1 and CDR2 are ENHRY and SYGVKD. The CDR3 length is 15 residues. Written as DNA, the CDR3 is TGTGCCATCAGTGACCACGGGACAGGGCTGTATGGCTACACCTTC. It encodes CAISDHGTGLYGYTF.

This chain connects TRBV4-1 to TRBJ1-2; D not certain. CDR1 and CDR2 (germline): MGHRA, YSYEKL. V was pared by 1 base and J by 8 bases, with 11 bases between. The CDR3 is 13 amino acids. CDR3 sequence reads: CASSQVPGIGYTF. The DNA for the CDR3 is TGCGCCAGCAGCCAAGTTCCGGGGATCGGCTACACCTTC.

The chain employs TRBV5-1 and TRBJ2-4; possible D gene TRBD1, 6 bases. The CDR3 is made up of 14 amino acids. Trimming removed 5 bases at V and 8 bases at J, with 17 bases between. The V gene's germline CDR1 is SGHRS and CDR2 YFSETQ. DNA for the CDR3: TGCGCCAGCAGGCCAGGACAGACCACGGACATTCAGTACTTC. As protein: CASRPGQTTDIQYF.

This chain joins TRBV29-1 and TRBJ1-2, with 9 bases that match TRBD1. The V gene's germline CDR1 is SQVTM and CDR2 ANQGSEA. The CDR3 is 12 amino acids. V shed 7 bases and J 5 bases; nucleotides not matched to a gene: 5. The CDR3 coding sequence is TGCAGCGCTGGGACAGGGATGTATGGCTACACCTTC. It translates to CSAGTGMYGYTF.

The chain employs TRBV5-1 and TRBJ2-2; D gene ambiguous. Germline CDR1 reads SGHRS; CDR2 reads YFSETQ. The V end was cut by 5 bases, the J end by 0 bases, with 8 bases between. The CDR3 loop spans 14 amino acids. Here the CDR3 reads CASSTEANTGELFF. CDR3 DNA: TGCGCCAGCAGTACTGAAGCGAACACCGGGGAGCTGTTTTTT.

CDR3 loop: CATSDPGTGGRDEQFF. The CDR3 nucleotides are TGTGCCACCAGTGATCCCGGGACAGGGGGCAGGGATGAGCAGTTCTTC. The J gene is TRBJ2-1, the V gene TRBV24-1, with 12 nucleotides matching TRBD1. The ends lost 3 bases at V and 8 bases at J; junction bases unmatched: 7. This CDR3 region has 16 residues. Germline V gene lookup returns CDR1 KGHDR and CDR2 SFDVKD.

CDR3 bases: TGTGCCAGCAGCTCAACCAGGGGCGACTATGGCTACACCTTC. Its translation is CASSSTRGDYGYTF. The V call is TRBV7-9, the J call TRBJ1-2; possible D gene TRBD1, 6 bases. V dropped 4 bases and J dropped 3 bases, with 12 bases sitting between them. This CDR3 has 14 amino acids. Per the germline V gene, CDR1 is SEHNR and CDR2 is FQNEAQ (reference sequence). The full variable domain, in which reference TRBV7-9 and TRBJ1-2 provide the parts outside the CDR3, is DTGVSQNPRHKITKRGQNVTFRCDPISEHNRLYWYRQTLGQGPEFLTYFQNEAQLEKSRLLSDRFSAERPKGSFSTLEIQRTEQGDSAMYLCASSSTRGDYGYTFGSGTRLTVV.

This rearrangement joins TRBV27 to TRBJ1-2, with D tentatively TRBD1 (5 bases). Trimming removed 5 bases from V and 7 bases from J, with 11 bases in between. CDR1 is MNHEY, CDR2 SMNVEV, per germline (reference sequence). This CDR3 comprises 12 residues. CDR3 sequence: CASSGGTGGYTF. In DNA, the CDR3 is TGTGCCAGCAGTGGCGGGACGGGTGGCTACACCTTC.

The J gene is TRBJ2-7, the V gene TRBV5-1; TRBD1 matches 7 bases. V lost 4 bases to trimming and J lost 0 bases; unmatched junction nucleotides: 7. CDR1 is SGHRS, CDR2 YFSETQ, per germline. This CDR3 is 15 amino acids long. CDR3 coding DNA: TGCGCCAGCAGCACCTCAGACAGGGACTCCTACGAGCAGTACTTC. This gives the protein CASSTSDRDSYEQYF.

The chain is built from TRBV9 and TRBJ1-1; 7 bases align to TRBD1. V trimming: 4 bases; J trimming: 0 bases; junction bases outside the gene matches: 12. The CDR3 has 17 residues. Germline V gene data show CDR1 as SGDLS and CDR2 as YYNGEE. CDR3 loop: CASSQNPNRGMNTEAFF. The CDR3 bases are TGTGCCAGCAGCCAGAACCCCAACAGGGGCATGAACACTGAAGCTTTCTTT.

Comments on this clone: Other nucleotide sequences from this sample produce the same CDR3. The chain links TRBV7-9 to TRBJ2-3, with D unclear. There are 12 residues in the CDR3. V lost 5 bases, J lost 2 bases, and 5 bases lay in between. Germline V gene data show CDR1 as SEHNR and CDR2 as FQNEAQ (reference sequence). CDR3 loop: CASSLPTDTQYF. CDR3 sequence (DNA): TGTGCCAGCAGCCTCCCCACAGATACGCAGTATTTT.

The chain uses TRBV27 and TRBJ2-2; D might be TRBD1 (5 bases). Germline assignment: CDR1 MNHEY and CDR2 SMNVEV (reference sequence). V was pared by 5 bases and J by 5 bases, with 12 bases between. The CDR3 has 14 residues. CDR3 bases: TGTGCCAGCAGTCCTGGGGCGCAGACCGGGGAGCTGTTTTTT. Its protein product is CASSPGAQTGELFF.

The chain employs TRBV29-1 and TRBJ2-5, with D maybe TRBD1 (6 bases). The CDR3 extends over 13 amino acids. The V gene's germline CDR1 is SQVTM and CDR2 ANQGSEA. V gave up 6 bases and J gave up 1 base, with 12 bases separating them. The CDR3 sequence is CSVETGSQETQYF. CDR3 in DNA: TGCAGCGTCGAAACAGGGAGCCAAGAGACCCAGTACTTC.

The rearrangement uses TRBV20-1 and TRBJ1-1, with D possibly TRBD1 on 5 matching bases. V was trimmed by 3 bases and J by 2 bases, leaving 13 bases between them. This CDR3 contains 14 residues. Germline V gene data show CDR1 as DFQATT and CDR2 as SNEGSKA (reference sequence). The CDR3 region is CSASGQGINTEAFF. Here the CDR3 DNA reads TGCAGTGCTAGTGGGCAGGGAATAAACACTGAAGCTTTCTTT.

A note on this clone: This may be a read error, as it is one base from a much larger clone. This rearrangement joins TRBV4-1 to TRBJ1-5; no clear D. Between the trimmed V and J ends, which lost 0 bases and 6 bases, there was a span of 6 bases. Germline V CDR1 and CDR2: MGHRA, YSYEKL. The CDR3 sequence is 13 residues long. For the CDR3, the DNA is TGCGCCAGCAGCCAAGATCGGGGTCAGCCCCAGCATTTT. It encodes CASSQDRGQPQHF.

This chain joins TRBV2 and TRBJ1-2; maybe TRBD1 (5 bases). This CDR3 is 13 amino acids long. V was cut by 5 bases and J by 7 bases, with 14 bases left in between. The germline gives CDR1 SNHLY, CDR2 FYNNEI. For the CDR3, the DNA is TGTGCCAGCAGTACAGGAGAGTCGGCTGGCTACACCTTC. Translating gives CASSTGESAGYTF. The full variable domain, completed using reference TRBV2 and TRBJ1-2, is EPEVTQTPSHQVTQMGQEVILRCVPISNHLYFYWYRQILGQKVEFLVSFYNNEISEKSEIFDDQFSVERPDGSNFTLKIRSTKLEDSAMYFCASSTGESAGYTFGSGTRLTVV.